Following are 30 T cell receptor beta chains from one sample sequenced in a study of blood T cell repertoires in COVID-19. This table comes from immunoSEQ multiplex PCR, and its TCRdb copy is limited to in-frame clones, with some not included. The table lists 85,000 to 130,000 clones, approximately 83% of them singletons. Material for sequencing was peripheral blood. These receptors all come from a woman older than 75 with active or convalescent COVID-19.

As DNA, the CDR3 is TGTGCCTGGAGGAGAGGACAGGTAGTCGACTACGAGCAGTACTTC. Protein sequence: CAWRRGQVVDYEQYF. The chain recombines TRBV30 with TRBJ2-7, with TRBD1 identical over 7 bases. Losses at the gene ends were 3 bases for V and 3 bases for J; bases not matched to a gene: 11. The CDR3 covers 15 residues. Germline lookup yields CDR1 GTSNPN and CDR2 SVGIG (reference sequence). The complete variable domain, with remaining parts taken from reference TRBV30 and TRBJ2-7, reads SQTIHQWPATLVQPVGSPLSLECTVEGTSNPNLYWYRQAAGRGLQLLFYSVGIGQISSEVPQNLSASRPQDRQFILSSKKLLLSDSGFYLCAWRRGQVVDYEQYFGPGTRLTVT.

The rearrangement joins TRBV10-3 to TRBJ1-5, with D uncertain. The V end was cut by 8 bases, the J end by 1 base, with 6 bases between. The CDR3 spans 12 residues. Looked up from germline, CDR1 is ENHRY and CDR2 is SYGVKD. CDR3: CAIGKSNQPQHF. The DNA of the CDR3 is TGTGCCATCGGCAAAAGCAATCAGCCCCAGCATTTT.

The chain couples TRBV27 to TRBJ1-5; D possibly corresponds to TRBD1 (5 bases). Germline CDR1 is MNHEY and CDR2 is SMNVEV (reference sequence). Deletions cut 8 bases from V and 1 base from J, with 18 bases between. The CDR3 is made up of 16 amino acids. CDR3 sequence reads: CASALAGHLSNQPQHF. The CDR3 bases are TGTGCCAGCGCTTTGGCAGGACACTTGAGCAATCAGCCCCAGCATTTT.

The V and J genes are TRBV7-2 and TRBJ2-7; D possibly corresponds to TRBD2 (6 bases). The CDR3 consists of 17 residues. V lost 5 bases to trimming and J lost 2 bases, with 22 bases between them. Germline CDR1 reads SGHTA; CDR2 reads FQGNSA. The CDR3: CASSPFDLATSTYEQYF. The CDR3 nucleotides read TGTGCCAGCAGCCCCTTCGACCTAGCGACATCAACCTACGAGCAGTACTTC.

This sequence joins TRBV6-6 and TRBJ2-3; D is undetermined. This CDR3 contains 14 residues. Germline values: CDR1 MNHNY, CDR2 SVGAGI (reference sequence). The V end was cut by 6 bases, the J end by 0 bases, with 10 bases between. The CDR3 sequence: CASRDIYSTDTQYF. In nucleotides, the CDR3 is TGTGCCAGCAGAGACATCTACAGCACAGATACGCAGTATTTT.

This sequence joins TRBV6-5 and TRBJ1-1; maybe TRBD1 (5 bases). V lost 11 bases and J 5 bases, leaving 15 bases between the germline ends. The V gene's germline CDR1 is MNHEY and CDR2 SVGAGI. The CDR3 totals 12 residues. DNA of the CDR3: TGTGCCTGTCAGCAGGGAGGTACTGAAGCTTTCTTT. As protein: CACQQGGTEAFF.

V and J are TRBV5-1 and TRBJ2-3; perhaps TRBD2 as D (5 bases). CDR1 is SGHRS and CDR2 is YFSETQ in the germline V gene. The length of the CDR3 is 13 residues. The germline V and J ends were trimmed by 4 bases and 2 bases, with 8 bases remaining between them. This CDR3 reads CASSPRDTDTQYF. DNA of the CDR3: TGCGCCAGCAGCCCGAGGGACACAGATACGCAGTATTTT.

The gene calls are TRBV28 and TRBJ1-2; possible D gene TRBD1, 6 bases. The length of the CDR3 is 13 residues. The germline V gene has CDR1 MDHEN and CDR2 SYDVKM. V dropped 10 bases and J dropped 11 bases, with 23 bases sitting between them. The CDR3 spells CATEGVKSFYYTF. As DNA, the CDR3 is TGTGCCACCGAGGGGGTAAAGTCGTTTTATTACACCTTC.

J is TRBJ1-1 and V is TRBV27; TRBD1 matches 8 bases. CDR1 MNHEY and CDR2 SMNVEV come from the germline V gene (reference sequence). Unmatched junction bases numbered 10, after V lost 2 bases and J lost 11 bases. The length of the CDR3 is 14 residues. CDR3 sequence: CASSLGGQAFRAFF. CDR3 bases: TGTGCCAGCAGTTTAGGGGGACAGGCCTTTCGGGCTTTCTTT.

This chain links TRBV9 with TRBJ1-1, with 7 nucleotides matching TRBD1. Per germline, CDR1 SGDLS and CDR2 YYNGEE. CDR3 size: 14 residues. V trimming: 4 bases; J trimming: 1 base; junction bases outside the gene matches: 4. CDR3 bases: TGTGCCAGCAGCCTAGGGACAGCGAACACTGAAGCTTTCTTT. Its protein product is CASSLGTANTEAFF. The whole variable domain, filled in from reference TRBV9 and TRBJ1-1, reads DSGVTQTPKHLITATGQRVTLRCSPRSGDLSVYWYQQSLDQGLQFLIQYYNGEERAKGNILERFSAQQFPDLHSELNLSSLELGDSALYFCASSLGTANTEAFFGQGTRLTVV.

This rearrangement joins TRBV4-3 to TRBJ2-7; 10 nucleotides match TRBD1. Germline-derived CDR1 and CDR2 are LGHNA and YSLEER. After removal of 0 bases from V and 5 bases from J, the junction contained 7 bases not matched to a gene. The CDR3 is 16 residues long. The CDR3 coding sequence is TGCGCCAGCAGCCAAGACGTCGGGACAGGGGCCCACGAGCAGTACTTC. As protein: CASSQDVGTGAHEQYF.

V usage is TRBV6-6 and J usage is TRBJ1-2; D may be TRBD1 (5 bases). CDR1 and CDR2 (germline): MNHNY, SVGAGI (reference sequence). With 0 bases removed from V and 10 bases from J, the gap between germline ends came to 12 bases. The CDR3 contains 13 residues. CDR3 sequence: CASSYSQGKDYTF. Written as DNA, the CDR3 is TGTGCCAGCAGTTACTCGCAGGGCAAGGACTACACCTTC.

The chain combines TRBV29-1 with TRBJ1-4; D gene unclear. There are 13 residues in the CDR3. V lost 5 bases and J 4 bases, leaving 11 bases between the germline ends. Germline CDR1 SQVTM, CDR2 ANQGSEA. CDR3: CSVPQAGNEKLFF. In nucleotides, the CDR3 is TGCAGCGTTCCCCAGGCGGGTAATGAAAAACTGTTTTTT.

V and J are TRBV30 and TRBJ2-1, with 7 bases aligning to TRBD2. Germline loops: CDR1 GTSNPN, CDR2 SVGIG (reference sequence). V lost 3 bases to trimming and J lost 9 bases; unmatched junction nucleotides: 20. This CDR3 has 17 amino acids. CDR3 coding DNA: TGTGCCTGGAGAGGCGGGAGATGGAAAACTAACCGAGGTGAGCAGTTCTTC. It specifies CAWRGGRWKTNRGEQFF.

This clone was counted between two and nine times. This sequence joins TRBV28 and TRBJ1-5; possible D gene TRBD1, 6 bases. The length of the CDR3 is 15 residues. The V end was cut by 3 bases, the J end by 3 bases, with 12 bases between. Germline assignment: CDR1 MDHEN and CDR2 SYDVKM. The CDR3 reads CASSFPGTYNQPQHF. DNA for the CDR3: TGTGCCAGCAGTTTTCCCGGGACATACAATCAGCCCCAGCATTTT.

The chain recombines TRBV15 with TRBJ1-5, with 9 bases identical to TRBD1. The CDR3 is made up of 15 amino acids. V shed 5 bases, J shed 2 bases, and the junction held 4 bases outside the gene matches. CDR1 and CDR2 from the germline V gene are LNHNV and YYDKDF (reference sequence). CDR3 nucleotide sequence: TGTGCCACCAGCGGAACAGGGGGCGGCAATCAGCCCCAGCATTTT. It specifies CATSGTGGGNQPQHF.

The V call is TRBV29-1, the J call TRBJ2-3; 7 bases line up with TRBD2. V gave up 3 bases and J gave up 4 bases; unmatched junction bases: 4. Germline values: CDR1 SQVTM, CDR2 ANQGSEA. This CDR3 has 13 residues. For the CDR3, the DNA is TGCAGCGTTGATCGGGCGGGAGCAGATACGCAGTATTTT. Translating it yields CSVDRAGADTQYF.

The gene calls are TRBV28 and TRBJ1-4; 7 bases map to TRBD1. V shed 2 bases and J 6 bases; nucleotides not matched to a gene: 6. The CDR3 is 15 amino acids. The V gene's germline CDR1 is MDHEN and CDR2 SYDVKM. The CDR3 DNA reads TGTGCCAGCAGTTTAGGGGGGACAGCCCATGAAAAACTGTTTTTT. The encoded protein is CASSLGGTAHEKLFF.

The chain is built from TRBV5-1 and TRBJ1-1; 9 nucleotides align to TRBD1. Germline V lookup: CDR1 SGHRS, CDR2 YFSETQ. The CDR3 length is 14 residues. V was pared by 4 bases and J by 4 bases, with 5 bases of the junction left unmatched. Here the CDR3 reads CASSMGQGVTEAFF. CDR3 DNA sequence: TGCGCCAGCAGCATGGGACAGGGAGTCACTGAAGCTTTCTTT.

The chain recombines TRBV19 with TRBJ2-5; 8 positions match TRBD1. Germline V gene data show CDR1 as LNHDA and CDR2 as SQIVND (reference sequence). The CDR3 loop spans 15 amino acids. With 5 bases clipped from V and 7 bases from J, the junction kept 12 bases outside the gene matches. The DNA for the CDR3 is TGTGCCAGTAGTGAAACCGGACAGGGATGGGGGACCCAGTACTTC. Residues: CASSETGQGWGTQYF.

V gene TRBV21-1 combines with J gene TRBJ1-5; TRBD1 is the table's D call, not checked against the DNA. TRBV21-1 is a pseudogene. The CDR3 has 16 residues. CDR3 coding DNA: TGTGCCAGCAGCCAACAGGGGATGTATAGCAATCAGCCCCAGCATTTT. This sequence encodes CASSQQGMYSNQPQHF.

The chain uses TRBV28 and TRBJ1-5, with 7 nucleotides matching TRBD1. After removal of 3 bases from V and 3 bases from J, the junction contained 5 bases not matched to a gene. The CDR3 is 15 residues long. Germline V lookup: CDR1 MDHEN, CDR2 SYDVKM. The CDR3 DNA reads TGTGCCAGCAGTTTCCCCGACAGGGTCAATCAGCCCCAGCATTTT. Translated: CASSFPDRVNQPQHF. Filled out from reference TRBV28 and TRBJ1-5, the complete variable domain reads DVKVTQSSRYLVKRTGEKVFLECVQDMDHENMFWYRQDPGLGLRLIYFSYDVKMKEKGDIPEGYSVSREKKERFSLILESASTNQTSMYLCASSFPDRVNQPQHFGDGTRLSIL.

The rearrangement uses TRBV5-5 and TRBJ2-3; TRBD2 agrees at 12 bases. Germline trimming cut 0 bases from V and 2 bases from J; bases unmatched to any gene: 4. The CDR3 runs 17 residues. Germline CDR1 and CDR2: SGHKS and YYEKEE (reference sequence). The CDR3 loop is CASSLALAGGNTDTQYF. In nucleotides, the CDR3 is TGTGCCAGCAGCTTGGCACTAGCGGGGGGAAACACAGATACGCAGTATTTT. Variable domain in full (rest from reference TRBV5-5 and TRBJ2-3): DAGVTQSPTHLIKTRGQQVTLRCSPISGHKSVSWYQQVLGQGPQFIFQYYEKEERGRGNFPDRFSARQFPNYSSELNVNALLLGDSALYLCASSLALAGGNTDTQYFGPGTRLTVL.

This sequence joins TRBV28 and TRBJ2-7; TRBD1 aligns across 7 bases. The CDR3 length is 17 residues. With V trimmed by 6 bases and J by 0 bases, 14 bases remained unmatched. CDR1 and CDR2 (germline): MDHEN, SYDVKM. Written as DNA, the CDR3 is TGTGCCAGCAGGAAACAGGGGTGGGATCTTAGCTCCTACGAGCAGTACTTC. Its translation: CASRKQGWDLSSYEQYF.

V usage is TRBV7-3 and J usage is TRBJ2-2; 11 bases map to TRBD1. V was clipped by 6 bases and J by 5 bases; unmatched bases: 5. From germline, CDR1 is SGHTA and CDR2 FQGTGA. This CDR3 region has 15 residues. The CDR3 DNA reads TGTGCCAGCAGGGACAGGGGGCGACGAACCGGGGAGCTGTTTTTT. It codes for CASRDRGRRTGELFF.

The chain employs TRBV12-3 or TRBV12-4 and TRBJ2-7; D might be TRBD2 (7 bases). The CDR3 has 13 amino acids. V lost 3 bases and J 5 bases, leaving 11 bases between the germline ends. The CDR3 DNA reads TGTGCCAGCAGTTTGCCGGGGGGCGACGAGCAGTACTTC. It is translated as CASSLPGGDEQYF.

V and J are TRBV6-6 and TRBJ1-4, with D tentatively TRBD1 (6 bases). The V end lost 6 bases, the J end lost 7 bases, and 18 bases lay between the germline ends. The germline gives CDR1 MNHNY, CDR2 SVGAGI (reference sequence). The CDR3 runs to 15 residues. The CDR3 here is CASSMGGAGGEKLFF. In nucleotides, the CDR3 is TGTGCCAGCAGCATGGGGGGGGCTGGGGGTGAAAAACTGTTTTTT.

The chain couples TRBV30 to TRBJ2-1, with a tentative D call TRBD2 (6 bases). CDR1 GTSNPN and CDR2 SVGIG come from the germline V gene (reference sequence). The length of the CDR3 is 14 residues. The V end was cut by 4 bases, the J end by 5 bases, with 15 bases between. The CDR3 loop reads CAWNTRAGHNEQFF. The CDR3 bases are TGTGCCTGGAATACTAGAGCGGGTCACAATGAGCAGTTCTTC.

The chain employs TRBV19 and TRBJ1-1; D may be TRBD1 (6 bases). The length of the CDR3 is 16 residues. V lost 2 bases, J lost 1 base, and 14 bases lay in between. From germline, CDR1 is LNHDA and CDR2 SQIVND (reference sequence). CDR3 in amino acids: CASSIRKGGENTEAFF. DNA of the CDR3: TGTGCCAGTAGTATAAGAAAAGGGGGAGAGAACACTGAAGCTTTCTTT.

The V call is TRBV19, the J call TRBJ2-1; 13 nucleotides align to TRBD2. Per the germline V gene, CDR1 is LNHDA and CDR2 is SQIVND (reference sequence). The CDR3 extends over 15 amino acids. Trimming cost V 6 bases and J 4 bases; bases outside gene matches: 3. CDR3 sequence: CASRSGLAGYNEQFF. The CDR3 bases are TGTGCCAGTAGATCGGGACTAGCGGGATACAATGAGCAGTTCTTC.